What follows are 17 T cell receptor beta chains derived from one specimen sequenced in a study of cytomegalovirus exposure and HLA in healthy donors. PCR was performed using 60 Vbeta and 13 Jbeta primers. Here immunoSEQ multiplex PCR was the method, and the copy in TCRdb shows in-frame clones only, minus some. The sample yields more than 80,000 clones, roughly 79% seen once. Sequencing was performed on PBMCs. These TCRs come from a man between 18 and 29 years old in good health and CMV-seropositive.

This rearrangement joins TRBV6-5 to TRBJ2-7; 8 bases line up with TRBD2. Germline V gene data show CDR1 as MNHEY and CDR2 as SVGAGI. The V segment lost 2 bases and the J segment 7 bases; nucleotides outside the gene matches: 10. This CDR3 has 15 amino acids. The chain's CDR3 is CASSYGYSGVREQYF. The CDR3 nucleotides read TGTGCCAGCAGTTACGGGTATAGCGGGGTGCGTGAGCAGTACTTC.

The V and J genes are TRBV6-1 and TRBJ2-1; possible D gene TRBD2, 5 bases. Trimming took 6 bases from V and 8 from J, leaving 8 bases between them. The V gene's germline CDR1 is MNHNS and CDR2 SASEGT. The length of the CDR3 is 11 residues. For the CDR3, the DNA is TGTGCCAGCAGCCGGCGGGATGAGCAGTTCTTC. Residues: CASSRRDEQFF.

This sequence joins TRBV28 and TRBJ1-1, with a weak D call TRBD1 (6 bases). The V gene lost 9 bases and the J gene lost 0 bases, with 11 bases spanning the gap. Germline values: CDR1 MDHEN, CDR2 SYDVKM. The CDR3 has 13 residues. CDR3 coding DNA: TGTGCCAGTACCGGGACAATGAACACTGAAGCTTTCTTT. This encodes CASTGTMNTEAFF.

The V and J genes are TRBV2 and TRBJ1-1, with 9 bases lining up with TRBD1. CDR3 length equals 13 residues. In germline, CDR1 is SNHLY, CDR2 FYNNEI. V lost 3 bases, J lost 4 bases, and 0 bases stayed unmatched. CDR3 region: CASSEDRGTEAFF. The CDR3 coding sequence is TGTGCCAGCAGTGAGGACAGGGGCACTGAAGCTTTCTTT.

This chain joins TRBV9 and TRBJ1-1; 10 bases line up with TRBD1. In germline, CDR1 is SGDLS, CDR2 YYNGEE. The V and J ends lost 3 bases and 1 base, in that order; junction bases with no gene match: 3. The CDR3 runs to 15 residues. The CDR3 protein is CASSAWTGGNTEAFF. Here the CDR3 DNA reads TGTGCCAGCAGCGCGTGGACAGGGGGGAACACTGAAGCTTTCTTT.

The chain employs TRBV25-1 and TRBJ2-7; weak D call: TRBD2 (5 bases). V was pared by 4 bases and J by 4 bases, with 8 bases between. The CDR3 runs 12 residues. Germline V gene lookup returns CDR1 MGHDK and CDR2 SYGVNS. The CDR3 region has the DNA TGTGCCAGCAGTGCGGGGAGATACGAGCAGTACTTC. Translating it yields CASSAGRYEQYF.

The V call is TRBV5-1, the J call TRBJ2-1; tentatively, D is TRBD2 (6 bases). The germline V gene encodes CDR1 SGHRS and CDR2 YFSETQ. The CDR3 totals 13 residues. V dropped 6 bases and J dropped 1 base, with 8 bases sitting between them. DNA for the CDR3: TGCGCCAGCAAGGAGGGGTCCTACAATGAGCAGTTCTTC. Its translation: CASKEGSYNEQFF.

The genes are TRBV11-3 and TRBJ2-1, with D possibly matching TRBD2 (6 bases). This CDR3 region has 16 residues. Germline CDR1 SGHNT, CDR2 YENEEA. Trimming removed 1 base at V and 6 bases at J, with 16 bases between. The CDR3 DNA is TGTGCCAGCAGCTTAGGGAGAGGGACTCGATTCAATGAGCAGTTCTTC. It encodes CASSLGRGTRFNEQFF.

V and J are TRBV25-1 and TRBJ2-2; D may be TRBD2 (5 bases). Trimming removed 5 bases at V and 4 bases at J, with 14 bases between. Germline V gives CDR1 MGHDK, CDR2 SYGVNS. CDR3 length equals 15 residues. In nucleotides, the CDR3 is TGTGCCAGCAGTAACAAGGAGCGGATCACCGGGGAGCTGTTTTTT. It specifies CASSNKERITGELFF.

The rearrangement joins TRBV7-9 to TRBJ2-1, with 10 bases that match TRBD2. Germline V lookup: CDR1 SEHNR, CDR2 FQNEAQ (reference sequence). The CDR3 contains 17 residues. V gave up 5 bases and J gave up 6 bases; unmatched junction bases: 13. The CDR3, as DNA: TGTGCCAGCAGCCCCGGGCCGCTAGCGGGAGACTCCAATGAGCAGTTCTTC. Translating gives CASSPGPLAGDSNEQFF.

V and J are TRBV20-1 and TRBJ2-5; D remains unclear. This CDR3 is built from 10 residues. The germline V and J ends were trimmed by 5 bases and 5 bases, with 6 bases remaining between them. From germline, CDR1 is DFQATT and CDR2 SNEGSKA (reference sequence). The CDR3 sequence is CSALEETQYF. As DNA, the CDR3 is TGCAGTGCTCTGGAGGAGACCCAGTACTTC.

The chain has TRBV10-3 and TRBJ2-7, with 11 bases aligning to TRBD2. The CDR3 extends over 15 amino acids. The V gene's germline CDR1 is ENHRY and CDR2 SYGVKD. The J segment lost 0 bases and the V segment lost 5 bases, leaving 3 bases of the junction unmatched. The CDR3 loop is CAISRTSGSSYEQYF. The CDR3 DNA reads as TGTGCCATCAGTCGAACTAGCGGGAGCTCCTACGAGCAGTACTTC.

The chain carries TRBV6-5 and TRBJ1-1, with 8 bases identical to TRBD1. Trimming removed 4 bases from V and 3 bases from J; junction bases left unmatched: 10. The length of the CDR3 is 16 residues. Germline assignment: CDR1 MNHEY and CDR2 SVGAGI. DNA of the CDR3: TGTGCCAGCAGTTTCGGACAGGGTGGGGGGCACACTGAAGCTTTCTTT. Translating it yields CASSFGQGGGHTEAFF.

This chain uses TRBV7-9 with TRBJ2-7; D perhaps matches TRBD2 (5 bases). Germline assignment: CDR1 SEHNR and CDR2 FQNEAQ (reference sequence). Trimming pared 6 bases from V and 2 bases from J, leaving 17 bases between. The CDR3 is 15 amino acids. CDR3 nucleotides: TGTGCCAGCAGTTTCATAGAACAGCGGCCCTACGAGCAGTACTTC. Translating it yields CASSFIEQRPYEQYF.

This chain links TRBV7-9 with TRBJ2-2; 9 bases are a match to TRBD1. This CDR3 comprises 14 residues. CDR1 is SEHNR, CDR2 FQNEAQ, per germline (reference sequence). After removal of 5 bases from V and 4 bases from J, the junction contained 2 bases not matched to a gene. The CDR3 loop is CASSPTGGTGELFF. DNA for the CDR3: TGTGCCAGCAGCCCGACAGGGGGCACCGGGGAGCTGTTTTTT.

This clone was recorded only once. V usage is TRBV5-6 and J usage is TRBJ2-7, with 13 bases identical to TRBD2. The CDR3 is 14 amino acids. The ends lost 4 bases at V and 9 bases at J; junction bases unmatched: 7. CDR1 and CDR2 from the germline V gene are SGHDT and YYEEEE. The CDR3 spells CASSMAGTSGMQYF. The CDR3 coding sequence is TGTGCCAGCAGCATGGCCGGGACTAGCGGGATGCAGTACTTC. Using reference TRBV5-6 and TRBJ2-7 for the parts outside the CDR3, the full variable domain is DAGVTQSPTHLIKTRGQQVTLRCSPKSGHDTVSWYQQALGQGPQFIFQYYEEEERQRGNFPDRFSGHQFPNYSSELNVNALLLGDSALYLCASSMAGTSGMQYFGPGTRLTVT.

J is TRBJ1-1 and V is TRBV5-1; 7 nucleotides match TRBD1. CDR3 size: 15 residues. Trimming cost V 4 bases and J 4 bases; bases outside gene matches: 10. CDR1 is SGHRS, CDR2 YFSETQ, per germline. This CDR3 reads CASSQGGALGTEAFF. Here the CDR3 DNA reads TGCGCCAGCAGCCAAGGGGGCGCTTTGGGCACTGAAGCTTTCTTT.